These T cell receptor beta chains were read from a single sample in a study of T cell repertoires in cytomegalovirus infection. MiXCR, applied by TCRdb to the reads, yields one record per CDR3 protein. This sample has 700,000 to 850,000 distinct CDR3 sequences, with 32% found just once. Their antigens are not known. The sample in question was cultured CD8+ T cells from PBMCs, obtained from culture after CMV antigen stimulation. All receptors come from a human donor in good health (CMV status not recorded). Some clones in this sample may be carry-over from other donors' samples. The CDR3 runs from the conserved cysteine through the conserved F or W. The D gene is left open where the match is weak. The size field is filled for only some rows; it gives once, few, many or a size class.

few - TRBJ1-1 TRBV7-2 CASSRYIGSGEFTEAFF TGTGCCAGCAGTCGATATATAGGTTCGGGGGAATTTACTGAAGCTTTCTTT
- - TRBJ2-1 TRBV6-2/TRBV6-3 CASSPSRWTEQFF TGTGCCAGCAGTCCCTCAAGGTGGACTGAGCAGTTCTTC
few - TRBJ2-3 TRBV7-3 CASSESGASTDTQYF TGTGCCAGCAGCGAAAGCGGTGCTAGCACAGATACGCAGTATTTT
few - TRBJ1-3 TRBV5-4 CASSPEAPSGNTIYF TGTGCCAGCAGCCCGGAGGCACCCTCTGGAAACACCATATATTTT
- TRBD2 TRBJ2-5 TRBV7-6 CASSVGNPGLAAQYF TGTGCCAGCAGCGTAGGAAACCCGGGACTAGCGGCCCAGTACTTC
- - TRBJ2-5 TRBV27 CASSLGGPHPETQYF TGTGCCAGCAGTTTGGGTGGACCCCACCCAGAGACCCAGTACTTC
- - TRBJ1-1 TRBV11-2 CASSEITRGNTEAFF TGTGCCAGCAGCGAGATTACCAGAGGGAACACTGAAGCTTTCTTT
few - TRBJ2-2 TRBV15 CATSRDRAGRVFTGELFF TGTGCCACCAGCAGAGATCGGGCAGGGCGAGTCTTTACCGGGGAGCTGTTTTTT
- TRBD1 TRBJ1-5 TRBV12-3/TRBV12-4 CASSFVTGRSNQPQHF TGTGCCAGCAGTTTCGTGACAGGGAGATCCAATCAGCCCCAGCATTTT
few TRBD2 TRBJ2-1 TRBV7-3 CASALGVAGYNEQFF TGTGCCAGCGCCCTGGGGGTAGCGGGGTACAATGAGCAGTTCTTC
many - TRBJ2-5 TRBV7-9 CASSVTGARETQYF TGTGCCAGCAGCGTAACGGGGGCCCGGGAGACCCAGTACTTC
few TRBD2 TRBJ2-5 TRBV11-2 CASSFLAGGPIQETQYF TGTGCCAGCAGCTTTCTAGCGGGGGGGCCGATCCAAGAGACCCAGTACTTC
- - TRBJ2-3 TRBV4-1 CASSPGAGPDTQYF TGCGCCAGCAGCCCCGGCGCAGGGCCAGATACGCAGTATTTT
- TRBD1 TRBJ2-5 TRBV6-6 CASRTDRDSQYF TGTGCCAGCAGAACTGACAGGGATTCCCAGTACTTC
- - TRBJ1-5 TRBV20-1 CSARDSLIYSNQPQHF TGCAGTGCTAGAGATTCCCTCATCTATAGCAATCAGCCCCAGCATTTT
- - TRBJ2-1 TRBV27 CASSLPYSLGEQFF TGTGCCAGCAGTTTACCTTACTCCCTCGGTGAGCAGTTCTTC
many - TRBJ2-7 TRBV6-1 CASRREQGFYEQYF TGTGCCAGCAGGAGGGAGCAGGGTTTCTACGAGCAGTACTTC
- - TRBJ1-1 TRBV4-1 CASQGRVGTEAFF TGCGCCAGCCAAGGACGGGTAGGAACTGAAGCTTTCTTT
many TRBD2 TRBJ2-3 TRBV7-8 CASSWDSGGPGDTQYF TGTGCCAGCAGCTGGGATAGCGGGGGCCCCGGGGATACGCAGTATTTT
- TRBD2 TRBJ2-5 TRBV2 CASRKGAGGGETQYF TGTGCCAGCAGGAAAGGGGCGGGGGGAGGAGAGACCCAGTACTTC
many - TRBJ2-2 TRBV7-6 CASSRAAGELFF TGTGCCAGCAGCCGCGCCGCCGGGGAGCTGTTTTTT
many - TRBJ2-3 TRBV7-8 CASSSSASTDTQYF TGTGCCAGCAGCTCGAGCGCTAGCACAGATACGCAGTATTTT
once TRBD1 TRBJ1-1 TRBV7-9 CASSPPDRAHVNTEAFF TGTGCCAGCAGCCCCCCGGACAGGGCGCACGTGAACACTGAAGCTTTCTTT
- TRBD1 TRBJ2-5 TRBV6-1 CASTGTGGKETQYF TGTGCCAGCACTGGAACAGGGGGCAAAGAGACCCAGTACTTC
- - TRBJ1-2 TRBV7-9 CASSLATLYGYTF TGTGCCAGCAGCTTAGCGACACTCTATGGCTACACCTTC
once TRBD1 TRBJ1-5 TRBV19 CASKADRGDDQPQHF TGTGCCAGTAAGGCGGACAGGGGGGATGATCAGCCCCAGCATTTT
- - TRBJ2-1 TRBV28 CASSPLGTYNEQFF TGTGCCAGCAGTCCCCTTGGAACCTACAATGAGCAGTTCTTC
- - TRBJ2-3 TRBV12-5 CASGLKGEGTDTQYF TGTGCTAGTGGTTTGAAGGGGGAGGGCACAGATACGCAGTATTTT
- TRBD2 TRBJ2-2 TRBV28 CASSQLAGALNTGELFF TGTGCCAGCAGTCAACTAGCGGGGGCCTTGAACACCGGGGAGCTGTTTTTT
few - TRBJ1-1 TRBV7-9 CASSGQMPEAFF TGTGCCAGCAGCGGGCAGATGCCTGAAGCTTTCTTT
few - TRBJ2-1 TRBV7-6 CASSLVAGHNEQFF TGTGCCAGCAGCTTAGTGGCAGGGCACAATGAGCAGTTCTTC
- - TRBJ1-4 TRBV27 CASSLMRNNEKLFF TGTGCCAGCAGTTTAATGAGGAATAATGAAAAACTGTTTTTT
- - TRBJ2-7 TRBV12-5 CASGLGSQYEQYF TGTGCTAGTGGTTTGGGGTCACAATACGAGCAGTACTTC
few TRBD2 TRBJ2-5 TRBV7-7 CASSLRLAGGQKETQYF TGTGCTAGCAGCCTCCGACTAGCGGGGGGGCAAAAGGAGACCCAGTACTTC
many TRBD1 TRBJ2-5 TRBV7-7 CASSPGTAQETQYF TGTGCTAGCAGCCCGGGGACAGCCCAAGAGACCCAGTACTTC
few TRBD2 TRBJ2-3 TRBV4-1 CASSQVPSGATDTQYF TGCGCCAGCAGCCAAGTCCCTAGCGGGGCCACAGATACGCAGTATTTT
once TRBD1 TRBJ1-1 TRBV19 CASSTSGGVGTEAFF TGTGCCAGTAGTACCTCAGGGGGAGTAGGTACTGAAGCTTTCTTT
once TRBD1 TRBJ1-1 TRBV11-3 CASSMGTGTEAFF TGTGCCAGCAGCATGGGGACAGGGACTGAAGCTTTCTTT
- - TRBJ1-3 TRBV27 CASKTAGNTIYF TGTGCCAGCAAGACGGCTGGAAACACCATATATTTT
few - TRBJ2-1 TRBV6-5 CASRSGGLYNEQFF TGTGCCAGCAGATCTGGGGGACTCTACAATGAGCAGTTCTTC
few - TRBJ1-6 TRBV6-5 CASSYSIGARNSPLHF TGTGCCAGCAGTTACTCGATAGGGGCGAGGAATTCACCCCTCCACTTT
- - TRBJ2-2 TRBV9 CASSVVGQGNTGELFF TGTGCCAGCAGCGTAGTGGGGCAGGGGAACACCGGGGAGCTGTTTTTT
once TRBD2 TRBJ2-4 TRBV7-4 CASSPGGGPAKNIQYF TGTGCCAGCAGCCCGGGGGGTGGGCCGGCCAAAAACATTCAGTACTTC
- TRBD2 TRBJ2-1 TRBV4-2 CASSQELTAGGGETYNEQFF TGTGCCAGCAGCCAAGAATTGACTGCGGGCGGGGGGGAAACCTACAATGAGCAGTTCTTC
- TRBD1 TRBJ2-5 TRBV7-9 CASSPWDRGQETQYF TGTGCCAGCAGCCCATGGGACAGGGGACAAGAGACCCAGTACTTC
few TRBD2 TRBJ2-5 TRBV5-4 CASSGSGLAGVETQYF TGTGCCAGCAGCGGGAGCGGACTAGCGGGGGTAGAGACCCAGTACTTC
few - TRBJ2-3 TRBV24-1 CATSAGSTDTQYF TGTGCCACCTCCGCAGGTAGCACAGATACGCAGTATTTT
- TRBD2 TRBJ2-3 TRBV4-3 CASSQDLAGALDTQYF TGCGCCAGCAGCCAAGATCTAGCGGGGGCCCTCGATACGCAGTATTTT
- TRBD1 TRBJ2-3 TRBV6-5 CASSPGQGGWYF TGTGCCAGCAGTCCCGGACAGGGAGGTTGGTATTTT
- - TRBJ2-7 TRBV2 CASIRRFYEQYF TGTGCCAGCATAAGGCGTTTCTACGAGCAGTACTTC
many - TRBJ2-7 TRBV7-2 CASSFVFLPSYEQYF TGTGCCAGCAGCTTCGTCTTCCTCCCATCCTACGAGCAGTACTTC
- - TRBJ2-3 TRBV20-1 CSARETDGVEADTQYF TGCAGTGCTAGAGAAACGGACGGGGTAGAAGCAGATACGCAGTATTTT
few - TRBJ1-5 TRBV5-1 CASSLFPAVNQPQHF TGCGCCAGCAGCTTGTTCCCAGCTGTCAATCAGCCCCAGCATTTT
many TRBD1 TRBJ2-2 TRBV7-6 CASSGRTGGTGELFF TGTGCCAGCAGCGGTAGGACAGGGGGGACCGGGGAGCTGTTTTTT
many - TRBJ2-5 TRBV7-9 CASSRETQYF TGTGCCAGCAGCCGAGAGACCCAGTACTTC
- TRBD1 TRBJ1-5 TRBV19 CASSIAGGDSNQPQHF TGTGCCAGTAGTATAGCAGGGGGTGATAGCAATCAGCCCCAGCATTTT
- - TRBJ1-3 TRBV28 CASSLSRNTIYF TGTGCCAGCAGTTTGAGCCGGAACACCATATATTTT